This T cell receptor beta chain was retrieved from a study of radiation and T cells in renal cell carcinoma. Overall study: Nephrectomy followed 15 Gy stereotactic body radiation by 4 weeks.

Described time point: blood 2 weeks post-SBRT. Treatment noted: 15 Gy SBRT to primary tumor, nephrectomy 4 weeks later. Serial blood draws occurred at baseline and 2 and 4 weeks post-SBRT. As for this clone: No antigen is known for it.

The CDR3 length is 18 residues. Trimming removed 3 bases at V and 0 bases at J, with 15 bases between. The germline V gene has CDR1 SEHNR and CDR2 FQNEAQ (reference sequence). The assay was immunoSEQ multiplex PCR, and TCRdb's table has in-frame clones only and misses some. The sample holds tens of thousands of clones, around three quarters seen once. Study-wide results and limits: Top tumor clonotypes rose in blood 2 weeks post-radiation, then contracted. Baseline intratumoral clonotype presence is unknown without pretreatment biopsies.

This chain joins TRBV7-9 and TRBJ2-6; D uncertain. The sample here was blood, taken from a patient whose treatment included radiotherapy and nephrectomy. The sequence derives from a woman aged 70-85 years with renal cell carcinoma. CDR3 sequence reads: CASSFAGLLSSGANVLTF. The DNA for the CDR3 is TGTGCCAGCAGCTTTGCCGGTTTGCTGAGCTCTGGGGCCAACGTCCTGACTTTC.